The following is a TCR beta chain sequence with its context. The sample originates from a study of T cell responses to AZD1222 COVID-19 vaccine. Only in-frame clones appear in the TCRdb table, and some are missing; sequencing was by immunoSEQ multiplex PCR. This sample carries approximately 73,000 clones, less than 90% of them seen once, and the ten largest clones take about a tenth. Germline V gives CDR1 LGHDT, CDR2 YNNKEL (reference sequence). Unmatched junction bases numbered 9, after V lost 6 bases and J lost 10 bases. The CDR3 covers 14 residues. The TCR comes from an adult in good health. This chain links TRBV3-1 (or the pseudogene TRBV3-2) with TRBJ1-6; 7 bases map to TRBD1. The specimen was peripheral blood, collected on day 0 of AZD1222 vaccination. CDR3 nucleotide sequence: TGTGCCAGCAGACCCACAGGGGTCTACTCACCCCTCCACTTT. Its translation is CASRPTGVYSPLHF.